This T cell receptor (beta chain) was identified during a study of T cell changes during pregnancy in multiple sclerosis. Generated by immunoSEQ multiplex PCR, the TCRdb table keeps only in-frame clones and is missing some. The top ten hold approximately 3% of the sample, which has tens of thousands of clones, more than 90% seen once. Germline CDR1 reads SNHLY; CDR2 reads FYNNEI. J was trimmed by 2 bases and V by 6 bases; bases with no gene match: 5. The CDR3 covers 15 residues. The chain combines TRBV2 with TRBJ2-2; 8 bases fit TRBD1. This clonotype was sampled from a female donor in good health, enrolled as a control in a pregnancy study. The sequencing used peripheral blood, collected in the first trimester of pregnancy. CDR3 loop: CASRRQGTNTGELFF. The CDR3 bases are TGTGCCAGCAGGAGACAGGGGACCAACACCGGGGAGCTGTTTTTT.